This TCR beta chain was retrieved from a study of T-cell memory formation after mild COVID-19. TCRdb re-called the 5' RACE reads with MiXCR, one entry per CDR3 protein. The top ten hold around 21% of the sample, which has approximately 350,000 distinct CDR3 sequences, about an eighth seen once. The CDR3 has 15 residues. The germline CDR1 and CDR2 sequences are LGHNA and YSLEER. V was pared by 0 bases and J by 4 bases, with 13 bases between. Sequenced input: PBMCs or a T cell subset sorted from them (not recorded which). The sequence derives from a man aged 18 to 29 who had mild COVID-19 (a few samples of this study predate the infection). Cell type and time point are not known. The chain combines TRBV4-3 with TRBJ2-7; D not resolved. In DNA form, the CDR3 reads TGCGCCAGCAGCCAAGATGCCACGTCTTGGTACGAGCAGTACTTC. It codes for CASSQDATSWYEQYF.